Described below is a single TCR beta chain sequence and its context. Losses at the gene ends were 4 bases for V and 6 bases for J; bases not matched to a gene: 4. The germline V gene encodes CDR1 SGDLS and CDR2 YYNGEE. This CDR3 is built from 13 residues. These data come from a study of shared clonotypes between healthy human individuals. This table comes from immunoSEQ multiplex PCR, and its TCRdb copy is limited to in-frame clones, with some not included. Among 1.5 million to 1.9 million clones listed, 98% were seen once. The clonotype was recovered from a man aged 25 to 40 in good health. Sequencing was performed on naive CD4+ T cells sorted from blood. As for subset: CD45RA+ positively selected. The chain employs TRBV9 and TRBJ2-3, with 8 bases identical to TRBD2. The CDR3 region is CASSPGGADTQYF. Here the CDR3 DNA reads TGTGCCAGCAGCCCCGGGGGGGCCGATACGCAGTATTTT. Supplemented by reference TRBV9 and TRBJ2-3, the full variable domain reads DSGVTQTPKHLITATGQRVTLRCSPRSGDLSVYWYQQSLDQGLQFLIQYYNGEERAKGNILERFSAQQFPDLHSELNLSSLELGDSALYFCASSPGGADTQYFGPGTRLTVL.